This T cell receptor beta chain was documented in a study of somatic mutations in cytotoxic T cells in rheumatoid arthritis. Study summary: It was right after diagnosis, before any treatment, that patient blood (roughly 30 ml EDTA) was drawn.

Isolation of CD4+ and CD8+ cells used positive magnetic bead selection, with purity checked by flow cytometry. The J segment lost 2 bases and the V segment lost 4 bases, leaving 2 bases of the junction unmatched. The CDR3 runs 14 residues. Germline V CDR1 and CDR2: LNHDA, SQIVND (reference sequence). Sequenced by immunoSEQ multiplex PCR; TCRdb stores in-frame clones only, minus some. The repertoire has about 16,000 clones, approximately 78% of them found once; the top ten carry 17%. General study results and limits: The antigen targets of the expanded CD8+ clones were unknown.

This clone was seen a few times. Its target is unknown. The chain employs TRBV19 and TRBJ1-5; 7 bases fit TRBD1. The specimen was CD8+ T cells sorted from blood. The sequence was collected from a woman between 50 and 59 years old with rheumatoid arthritis. CDR3 coding DNA: TGTGCCAGTAGTACCGACAGGGGCAATCAGCCCCAGCATTTT. Its translation is CASSTDRGNQPQHF.